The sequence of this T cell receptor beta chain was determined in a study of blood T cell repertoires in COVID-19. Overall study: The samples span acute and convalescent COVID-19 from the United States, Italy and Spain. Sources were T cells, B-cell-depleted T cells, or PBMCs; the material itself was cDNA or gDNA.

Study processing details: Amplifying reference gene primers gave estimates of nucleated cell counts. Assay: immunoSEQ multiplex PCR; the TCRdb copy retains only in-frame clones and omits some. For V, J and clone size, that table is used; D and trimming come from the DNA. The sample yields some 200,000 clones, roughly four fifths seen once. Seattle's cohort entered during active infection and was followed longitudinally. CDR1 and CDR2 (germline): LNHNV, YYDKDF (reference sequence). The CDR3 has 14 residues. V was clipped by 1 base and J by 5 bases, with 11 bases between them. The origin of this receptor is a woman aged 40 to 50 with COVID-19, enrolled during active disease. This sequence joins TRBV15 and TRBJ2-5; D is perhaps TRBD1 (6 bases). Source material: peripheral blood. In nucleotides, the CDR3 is TGTGCCACCAGCAGAGTAGGGGGAGAGGAGACCCAGTACTTC. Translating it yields CATSRVGGEETQYF. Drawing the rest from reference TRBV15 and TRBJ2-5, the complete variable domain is DAMVIQNPRYQVTQFGKPVTLSCSQTLNHNVMYWYQQKSSQAPKLLFHYYDKDFNNEADTPDNFQSRRPNTSFCFLDIRSPGLGDTAMYLCATSRVGGEETQYFGPGTRLLVL.